These 27 T cell receptor beta chains were all obtained from the same sample, sequenced in a study of shared clonotypes between healthy human individuals. Cells designated naive CD8 were CD45RO-negative and were positively selected for CCR7, with terminally differentiated effector memory CD45RA+ cells excluded. Some clones are missing from TCRdb's copy, which holds only in-frame ones; the method was immunoSEQ multiplex PCR. The sample contains approximately 1.9 million clones, roughly 93% of which appear only once. Source material: naive CD8+ T cells from PBMCs. The receptor source for this set is a man aged 18 to 30 in good health. Some clones in this sample may be carry-over from other donors' samples.

This clone occurred a few times. V and J are TRBV29-1 and TRBJ1-2; D not certain. This CDR3 is built from 9 residues. V was trimmed by 7 bases and J by 8 bases, leaving 8 bases between them. Germline CDR1 is SQVTM and CDR2 is ANQGSEA. The CDR3 DNA follows: TGCAGCGCGAGGGAGGGCTACACCTTC. Encoded protein: CSAREGYTF.

This chain connects TRBV4-1 to TRBJ2-7; 8 positions agree with TRBD1. This CDR3 has 15 residues. With 4 bases clipped from V and 4 bases from J, the junction kept 9 bases outside the gene matches. From germline, CDR1 is MGHRA and CDR2 YSYEKL. CDR3 loop: CASSPGTGGPYEQYF. CDR3 DNA sequence: TGCGCCAGCAGCCCAGGGACAGGCGGCCCATACGAGCAGTACTTC.

The chain couples TRBV27 to TRBJ2-4; D possibly uses TRBD1 or TRBD2 (6 bases each). V was trimmed by 3 bases and J by 8 bases, leaving 14 bases between them. The CDR3 is 14 amino acids. Germline lookup yields CDR1 MNHEY and CDR2 SMNVEV (reference sequence). This chain's CDR3 is CASSFRGGGHIQYF. As DNA, the CDR3 is TGTGCCAGCAGTTTTCGTGGAGGGGGACACATTCAGTACTTC.

This chain uses TRBV7-2 with TRBJ2-7; no reliable D call. Trimming removed 5 bases from V and 1 base from J, with 12 bases in between. Germline V gene lookup returns CDR1 SGHTA and CDR2 FQGNSA. The CDR3 runs to 14 residues. In nucleotides, the CDR3 is TGTGCCAGCAGCATAATAGACGGGTCCTACGAGCAGTACTTC. Translating gives CASSIIDGSYEQYF.

The V and J genes are TRBV2 and TRBJ1-4; 8 bases are a match to TRBD1. There are 17 residues in the CDR3. Germline V gene data show CDR1 as SNHLY and CDR2 as FYNNEI. V lost 6 bases, J lost 1 base, and 10 bases stayed unmatched. CDR3 residues: CASSEITGGLTNEKLFF. The CDR3 coding sequence is TGTGCCAGCAGCGAAATAACAGGGGGATTAACTAATGAAAAACTGTTTTTT. The full variable domain, rest sourced from reference TRBV2 and TRBJ1-4, is EPEVTQTPSHQVTQMGQEVILRCVPISNHLYFYWYRQILGQKVEFLVSFYNNEISEKSEIFDDQFSVERPDGSNFTLKIRSTKLEDSAMYFCASSEITGGLTNEKLFFGSGTQLSVL.

The chain links TRBV27 to TRBJ2-3, with 10 bases matching TRBD1. From germline, CDR1 is MNHEY and CDR2 SMNVEV (reference sequence). This CDR3 spans 14 amino acids. V lost 6 bases, J lost 3 bases, and 3 bases stayed unmatched. CDR3: CASRTGGGTDTQYF. CDR3 sequence (DNA): TGTGCCAGCAGGACAGGGGGCGGAACAGATACGCAGTATTTT.

This chain uses TRBV4-3 with TRBJ2-7; D might be TRBD2 (6 bases). Germline CDR1 and CDR2: LGHNA and YSLEER. The CDR3 loop spans 16 amino acids. Trimming took 1 base from V and 1 from J, leaving 14 bases between them. CDR3 sequence: CASSQGSQRASYEQYF. The CDR3 bases are TGCGCCAGCAGCCAAGGATCCCAGCGGGCTTCCTACGAGCAGTACTTC.

The J gene is TRBJ1-4, the V gene TRBV15, with unresolved D. The CDR3 spans 13 residues. From germline, CDR1 is LNHNV and CDR2 YYDKDF (reference sequence). V lost 11 bases to trimming and J lost 8 bases, with 18 bases between them. The CDR3 DNA reads TGTGCCTCATCGTCGGAGTTACGGGAAAAACTGTTTTTT. Translation: CASSSELREKLFF.

The genes are TRBV7-7 and TRBJ2-5; D remains ambiguous. The CDR3 loop spans 13 amino acids. V shed 5 bases and J shed 5 bases, with 12 bases lying between them. Germline CDR1 SSHAT, CDR2 FNYEAQ (reference sequence). Here the CDR3 DNA reads TGTGCCAGCAGCAACGTAGGAGCGGAGACCCAGTACTTC. Translation gives CASSNVGAETQYF.

The chain couples TRBV5-1 to TRBJ1-3; TRBD1 might be the D (5 bases). CDR3 length: 16 amino acids. Looked up from germline, CDR1 is SGHRS and CDR2 is YFSETQ. Trimming removed 0 bases at V and 0 bases at J, with 10 bases between. CDR3 nucleotide sequence: TGCGCCAGCAGCTTGGGGAGGGGAAGCTCTGGAAACACCATATATTTT. This codes for CASSLGRGSSGNTIYF.

The gene calls are TRBV28 and TRBJ2-7; D may be TRBD1 (5 bases). V lost 6 bases to trimming and J lost 0 bases, with 9 bases between them. This CDR3 region has 13 residues. Germline V gives CDR1 MDHEN, CDR2 SYDVKM. This CDR3 reads CASRGRASYEQYF. CDR3 DNA: TGTGCCAGCAGAGGCAGGGCCTCCTACGAGCAGTACTTC.

This clone was detected once. This sequence joins TRBV5-4 and TRBJ2-7; either TRBD1 or TRBD2 may supply D (5 bases each). Trimming removed 4 bases at V and 7 bases at J, with 15 bases between. Germline values: CDR1 SGHNT, CDR2 YYREEE (reference sequence). The CDR3 extends over 13 amino acids. CDR3: CASSAHGAGEQYF. For the CDR3, the DNA is TGTGCCAGCAGCGCCCACGGGGCCGGGGAGCAGTACTTC. Full variable domain (rest looked up from reference TRBV5-4 and TRBJ2-7): ETGVTQSPTHLIKTRGQQVTLRCSSQSGHNTVSWYQQALGQGPQFIFQYYREEENGRGNFPPRFSGLQFPNYSSELNVNALELDDSALYLCASSAHGAGEQYFGPGTRLTVT.

The V and J genes are TRBV6-5 and TRBJ2-7, with a tentative D call TRBD2 (6 bases). CDR3 length equals 14 residues. Germline V gene sequence: CDR1 MNHEY, CDR2 SVGAGI. Trimming shortened V by 3 bases and J by 3 bases, and 12 bases separated the two germline ends. CDR3 region: CASSYGGKGYEQYF. CDR3 DNA: TGTGCCAGCAGTTATGGGGGGAAGGGCTACGAGCAGTACTTC.

The V call is TRBV28, the J call TRBJ1-2; D gene ambiguous. The V gene lost 3 bases and the J gene lost 0 bases, with 14 bases spanning the gap. Germline CDR1 and CDR2: MDHEN and SYDVKM. The CDR3 covers 16 residues. The CDR3 spells CASSFPNAAANYGYTF. In DNA, the CDR3 is TGTGCCAGCAGTTTTCCCAATGCAGCAGCTAACTATGGCTACACCTTC.

The J gene is TRBJ1-2, the V gene TRBV7-9; D is possibly TRBD1 (5 bases). Per the germline V gene, CDR1 is SEHNR and CDR2 is FQNEAQ (reference sequence). This CDR3 is built from 15 residues. Between the trimmed V and J ends, which lost 3 bases and 5 bases, there was a span of 16 bases. The CDR3 nucleotides read TGTGCCAGCAGCTTTCCACCGGGACCGAGTTATGGCTACACCTTC. This codes for CASSFPPGPSYGYTF.

The V gene is TRBV7-8, the J gene TRBJ2-6, with D possibly TRBD2 on 6 matching bases. The CDR3 spans 16 residues. V was trimmed by 5 bases and J by 2 bases, leaving 13 bases between them. CDR1 and CDR2 (germline): SGHVS, FQNEAQ. The CDR3 nucleotides read TGTGCCAGCAGCCCGCGGCGGGGTACTGGGGCCAACGTCCTGACTTTC. It yields the protein CASSPRRGTGANVLTF.

This chain uses TRBV5-1 with TRBJ2-1; D unresolved. V lost 4 bases, J lost 4 bases, and 12 bases lay in between. In germline, CDR1 is SGHRS, CDR2 YFSETQ. This CDR3 region has 14 residues. The CDR3 DNA is TGCGCCAGCAGCCCCACGGGTCAATACAATGAGCAGTTCTTC. It specifies CASSPTGQYNEQFF.

A remark on this clone: This specimen includes other DNA sequences encoding the same CDR3. The rearrangement joins TRBV29-1 to TRBJ2-7; 9 nucleotides line up with TRBD2. From germline, CDR1 is SQVTM and CDR2 ANQGSEA. This CDR3 region has 14 residues. After removal of 4 bases from V and 4 bases from J, the junction contained 8 bases not matched to a gene. The CDR3 protein is CSVVGLAGAYEQYF. For the CDR3, the DNA is TGCAGCGTTGTGGGGTTAGCGGGAGCTTACGAGCAGTACTTC.

This clone was observed once. This sequence joins TRBV12-5 and TRBJ2-1, with D perhaps TRBD1 (5 bases). The CDR3 is 12 amino acids. V shed 5 bases and J shed 7 bases, with 9 bases lying between them. The germline V gene has CDR1 LGHNT and CDR2 FRNRAP. CDR3 in amino acids: CASGMDINEQFF. The CDR3 nucleotides are TGTGCTAGTGGTATGGACATTAATGAGCAGTTCTTC.

The V call is TRBV7-9, the J call TRBJ1-1; a possible D gene is TRBD1 (6 bases). V lost 5 bases and J 1 base, leaving 23 bases between the germline ends. This CDR3 is built from 18 residues. CDR1 SEHNR and CDR2 FQNEAQ come from the germline V gene (reference sequence). CDR3 DNA: TGTGCCAGCAGCCCCCGTGGGGGGGGCGCATTCGGGAACACTGAAGCTTTCTTT. It yields the protein CASSPRGGGAFGNTEAFF.

This chain connects TRBV4-3 to TRBJ2-7, with 8 positions matching TRBD2. Trimming cost V 0 bases and J 3 bases; bases outside gene matches: 7. CDR3 size: 16 residues. The germline CDR1 and CDR2 sequences are LGHNA and YSLEER. In nucleotides, the CDR3 is TGCGCCAGCAGCCAAGATGGGATAGCGGGGAGCTACGAGCAGTACTTC. Its protein is CASSQDGIAGSYEQYF.

A remark on this clone: Germline and junction disagree at one end, which may indicate a read error. The V gene is TRBV9, the J gene TRBJ1-1; D gene unclear. Germline V gene lookup returns CDR1 SGDLS and CDR2 YYNGEE. The CDR3 is made up of 9 amino acids. The CDR3 sequence: CASSVDHDF. The CDR3 DNA reads as TGTGCCAGCAGCGTTGATCATGACTTT. Using reference TRBV9 and TRBJ1-1 for the parts outside the CDR3, the full variable domain is DSGVTQTPKHLITATGQRVTLRCSPRSGDLSVYWYQQSLDQGLQFLIQYYNGEERAKGNILERFSAQQFPDLHSELNLSSLELGDSALYFCASSVDHDFGQGTRLTVV.

The V and J genes are TRBV28 and TRBJ2-1; D not resolved. The CDR3 runs 13 residues. V gave up 8 bases and J gave up 2 bases, with 10 bases separating them. Germline V lookup: CDR1 MDHEN, CDR2 SYDVKM. This chain's CDR3 is CASRPVTYNEQFF. The CDR3 DNA reads TGTGCCAGCCGCCCGGTAACCTACAATGAGCAGTTCTTC. Full variable domain (outside the CDR3, taken from reference TRBV28 and TRBJ2-1): DVKVTQSSRYLVKRTGEKVFLECVQDMDHENMFWYRQDPGLGLRLIYFSYDVKMKEKGDIPEGYSVSREKKERFSLILESASTNQTSMYLCASRPVTYNEQFFGPGTRLTVL.

This chain joins TRBV7-2 and TRBJ2-7; D unclear. Germline assignment: CDR1 SGHTA and CDR2 FQGNSA. The germline V and J ends were trimmed by 4 bases and 2 bases, with 12 bases remaining between them. The CDR3 is 14 amino acids. The CDR3: CASSSVGNPYEQYF. In DNA form, the CDR3 reads TGTGCCAGCAGCTCCGTGGGGAACCCCTACGAGCAGTACTTC.

The chain employs TRBV11-3 and TRBJ1-5; unclear D gene. With 5 bases removed from V and 8 bases from J, the gap between germline ends came to 4 bases. The CDR3 length is 10 residues. CDR1 and CDR2 (germline): SGHNT, YENEEA. The CDR3 reads CASSPEPQHF. The CDR3 nucleotides are TGTGCCAGCAGCCCCGAGCCCCAGCATTTT.

V usage is TRBV7-9 and J usage is TRBJ1-6; D gene ambiguous. Germline-derived CDR1 and CDR2 are SEHNR and FQNEAQ (reference sequence). This CDR3 has 14 residues. Trimming pared 4 bases from V and 7 bases from J, leaving 11 bases between. CDR3 amino acids: CASSSLMGNSPLHF. Written as DNA, the CDR3 is TGTGCCAGCAGCTCGCTAATGGGGAATTCACCCCTCCACTTT.

The rearrangement uses TRBV7-9 and TRBJ2-7; TRBD1 aligns across 9 bases. V was pared by 4 bases and J by 5 bases, with 6 bases of the junction left unmatched. The CDR3 consists of 14 residues. Germline CDR1 and CDR2: SEHNR and FQNEAQ (reference sequence). Here the CDR3 DNA reads TGTGCCAGCAGCTCCGTGGGACAGGGTCACGAGCAGTACTTC. Its protein product is CASSSVGQGHEQYF.